These 11 T cell receptor beta chains were sequenced from one sample in a study of T-cell reconstitution after alpha-beta-depleted transplantation in children. The library targeted TCRbeta and was prepared with unique molecular identifiers. TCRdb analysed the PCR reads with MiXCR anew, one entry per CDR3 protein. The sample carries 500,000 to 600,000 distinct CDR3 sequences, 32% recorded once. Sequenced here: PBMCs from the stem cell graft donor, sampled from the stem cell graft. Receptors originate from a human donor who donated a stem cell graft to a child with aplastic anemia.

This clonotype came up a few times. The chain recombines TRBV7-2 with TRBJ2-7; possible D gene TRBD2, 7 bases. CDR1 and CDR2 (germline): SGHTA, FQGNSA. CDR3 length equals 15 residues. Trimming took off 0 bases at V and 4 bases at J, with 13 bases between the two ends. The CDR3 sequence: CASSLAGGGPYEQYF. The CDR3 DNA sequence: TGTGCCAGCAGCTTAGCGGGAGGGGGTCCTTACGAGCAGTACTTC.

V and J are TRBV4-3 and TRBJ1-4, with D possibly matching TRBD1 (6 bases). This CDR3 region has 17 residues. V lost 0 bases to trimming and J lost 7 bases, with 18 bases between them. CDR1 and CDR2 from the germline V gene are LGHNA and YSLEER. The CDR3 sequence is CASSQEGEGGQSEKLFF. The DNA of the CDR3 is TGCGCCAGCAGCCAAGAGGGTGAAGGGGGGCAATCTGAAAAACTGTTTTTT.

This clonotype was seen a handful of times. This rearrangement joins TRBV6-1 to TRBJ2-5, with TRBD1 matching over 9 bases. CDR3 length: 15 amino acids. The V and J ends lost 6 bases and 1 base, in that order; junction bases with no gene match: 6. CDR1 MNHNS and CDR2 SASEGT come from the germline V gene. In DNA form, the CDR3 reads TGTGCCAGCAGCCCACAGGGGGCGACCCAAGAGACCCAGTACTTC. This gives the protein CASSPQGATQETQYF.

A few counts support this clonotype. This chain uses TRBV4-3 with TRBJ1-1, with a weak D call TRBD1 (5 bases). The CDR3 consists of 15 residues. The germline V gene has CDR1 LGHNA and CDR2 YSLEER. V lost 3 bases, J lost 10 bases, and 21 bases lay in between. The CDR3 spells CASSQALGGGLVAFF. Written as DNA, the CDR3 is TGCGCCAGCAGCCAGGCTCTTGGGGGAGGGTTGGTAGCTTTCTTT.

This clonotype was recorded once. Compared with germline, one end of the junction differs, possibly owing to a read error. The chain recombines TRBV7-2 with TRBJ1-2; no reliable D call. In germline, CDR1 is SGHTA, CDR2 FQGNSA. This CDR3 has 15 amino acids. The CDR3 DNA follows: TGTGCCAGCAGCTTAGAGGCCGGGCCGGCCTATGGCGACACCTTC. Residues: CASSLEAGPAYGDTF.

This clonotype was detected a few times. The chain combines TRBV9 with TRBJ1-2; D might be TRBD1 (5 bases). This CDR3 contains 16 residues. V dropped 6 bases and J dropped 2 bases, with 20 bases sitting between them. Germline V gene sequence: CDR1 SGDLS, CDR2 YYNGEE. The chain's CDR3 is CASTDLGVDSNYGYTF. The CDR3 DNA sequence: TGTGCCAGCACCGACCTGGGGGTCGATTCCAACTATGGCTACACCTTC.

The chain combines TRBV19 with TRBJ2-1; 8 nucleotides match TRBD2. Per germline, CDR1 LNHDA and CDR2 SQIVND (reference sequence). V gave up 4 bases and J gave up 7 bases; unmatched junction bases: 6. CDR3 size: 14 residues. CDR3 sequence reads: CASSRGLELNEQFF. The CDR3 DNA is TGTGCCAGTAGTAGGGGACTAGAGCTGAATGAGCAGTTCTTC.

The J gene is TRBJ2-5, the V gene TRBV5-1, with 12 bases aligning to TRBD2. The CDR3 spans 17 residues. Losses at the gene ends were 1 base for V and 1 base for J; bases not matched to a gene: 5. Germline-derived CDR1 and CDR2 are SGHRS and YFSETQ. CDR3 nucleotides: TGCGCCAGCAGCTTGCTCCGGACTAGCGGGACCCAAGAGACCCAGTACTTC. This sequence encodes CASSLLRTSGTQETQYF.

The chain couples TRBV7-9 to TRBJ1-2; D is undetermined. V lost 4 bases and J lost 4, with 16 bases in between. The CDR3 extends over 15 amino acids. The V gene's germline CDR1 is SEHNR and CDR2 FQNEAQ (reference sequence). Here the CDR3 reads CASSSVARSLYGYTF. The DNA for the CDR3 is TGTGCCAGCAGCTCGGTAGCCCGCAGTCTCTATGGCTACACCTTC.

This clonotype was seen a few times. The junction departs from the called germline gene at one end, perhaps through a read error. This sequence joins TRBV5-1 and TRBJ1-4; unclear D gene. Germline V lookup: CDR1 SGHRS, CDR2 YFSETQ. The CDR3 is 13 residues long. The CDR3 is CASSLARAEELFF. In DNA form, the CDR3 reads TGCGCCAGCAGCTTGGCCCGGGCTGAAGAACTGTTTTTT.

V usage is TRBV10-3 and J usage is TRBJ1-3; possibly TRBD1 for D (5 bases). CDR3 length: 13 residues. Germline values: CDR1 ENHRY, CDR2 SYGVKD. Trimming cost V 6 bases and J 3 bases, with 9 bases left between them. CDR3 in amino acids: CAISGTDGNTIYF. The CDR3 DNA is TGTGCCATCAGCGGGACTGATGGAAACACCATATATTTT.